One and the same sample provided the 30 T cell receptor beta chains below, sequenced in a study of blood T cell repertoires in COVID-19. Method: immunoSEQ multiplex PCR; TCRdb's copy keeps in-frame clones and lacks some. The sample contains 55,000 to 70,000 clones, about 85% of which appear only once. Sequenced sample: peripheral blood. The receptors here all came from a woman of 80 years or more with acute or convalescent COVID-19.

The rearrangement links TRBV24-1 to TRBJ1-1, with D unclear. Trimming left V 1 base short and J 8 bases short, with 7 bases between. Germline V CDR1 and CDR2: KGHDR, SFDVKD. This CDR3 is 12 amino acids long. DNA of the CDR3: TGTGCCACCAGTGATTTTACGGGGGAAGCTTTCTTT. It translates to CATSDFTGEAFF.

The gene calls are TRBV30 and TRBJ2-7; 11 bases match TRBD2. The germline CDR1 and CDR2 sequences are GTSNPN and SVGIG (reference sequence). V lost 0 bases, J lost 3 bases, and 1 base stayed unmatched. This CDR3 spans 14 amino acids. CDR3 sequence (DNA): TGTGCCTGGAGTGTAACTAGCGGGAGCTACGAGCAGTACTTC. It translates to CAWSVTSGSYEQYF.

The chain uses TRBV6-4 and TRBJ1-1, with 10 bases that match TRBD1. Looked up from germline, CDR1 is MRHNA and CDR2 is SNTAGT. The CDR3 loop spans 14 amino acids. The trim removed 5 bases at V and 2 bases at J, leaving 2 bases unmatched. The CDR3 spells CASSRDRGNTEAFF. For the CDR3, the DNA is TGTGCCAGCAGTCGGGACAGGGGCAACACTGAAGCTTTCTTT.

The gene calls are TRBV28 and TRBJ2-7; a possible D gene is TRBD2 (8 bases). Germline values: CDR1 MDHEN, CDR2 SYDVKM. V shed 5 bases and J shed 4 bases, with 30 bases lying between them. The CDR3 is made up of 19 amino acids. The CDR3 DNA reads TGTGCCAGCAGTACTAGACAGGGCGCGGGAGGCCATAAAAATTACGAGCAGTACTTC. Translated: CASSTRQGAGGHKNYEQYF.

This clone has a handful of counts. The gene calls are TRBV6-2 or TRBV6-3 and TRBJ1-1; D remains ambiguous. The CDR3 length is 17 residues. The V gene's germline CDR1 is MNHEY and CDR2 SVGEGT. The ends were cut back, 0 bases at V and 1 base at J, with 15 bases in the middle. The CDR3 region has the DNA TGTGCCAGCAGTTACTCGGGCACTCCCTGGCCGAACACTGAAGCTTTCTTT. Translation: CASSYSGTPWPNTEAFF.

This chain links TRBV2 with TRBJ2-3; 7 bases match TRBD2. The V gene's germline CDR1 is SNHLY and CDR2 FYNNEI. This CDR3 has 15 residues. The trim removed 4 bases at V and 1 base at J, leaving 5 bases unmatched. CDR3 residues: CASSVSGGRTDTQYF. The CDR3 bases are TGTGCCAGCAGTGTATCGGGGGGTCGCACAGATACGCAGTATTTT. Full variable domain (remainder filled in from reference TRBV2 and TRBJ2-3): EPEVTQTPSHQVTQMGQEVILRCVPISNHLYFYWYRQILGQKVEFLVSFYNNEISEKSEIFDDQFSVERPDGSNFTLKIRSTKLEDSAMYFCASSVSGGRTDTQYFGPGTRLTVL.

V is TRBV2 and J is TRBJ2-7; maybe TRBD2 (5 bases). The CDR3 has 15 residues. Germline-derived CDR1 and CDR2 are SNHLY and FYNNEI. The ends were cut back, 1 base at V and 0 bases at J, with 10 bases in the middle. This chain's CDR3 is CASSEGAASSYEQYF. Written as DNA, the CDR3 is TGTGCCAGCAGTGAAGGAGCGGCAAGCTCCTACGAGCAGTACTTC. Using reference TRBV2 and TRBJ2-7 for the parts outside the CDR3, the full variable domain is EPEVTQTPSHQVTQMGQEVILRCVPISNHLYFYWYRQILGQKVEFLVSFYNNEISEKSEIFDDQFSVERPDGSNFTLKIRSTKLEDSAMYFCASSEGAASSYEQYFGPGTRLTVT.

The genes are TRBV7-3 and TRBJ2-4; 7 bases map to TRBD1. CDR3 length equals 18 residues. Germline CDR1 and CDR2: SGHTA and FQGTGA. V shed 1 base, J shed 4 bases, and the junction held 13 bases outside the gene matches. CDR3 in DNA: TGTGCCAGCAGCTTAAAGAGCGCGGCTACAGGGGAAAAAAACATTCAGTACTTC. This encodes CASSLKSAATGEKNIQYF.

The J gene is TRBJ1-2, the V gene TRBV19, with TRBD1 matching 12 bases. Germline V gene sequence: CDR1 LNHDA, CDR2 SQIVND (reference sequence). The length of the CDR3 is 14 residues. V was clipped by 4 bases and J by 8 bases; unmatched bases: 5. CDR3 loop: CASSSRDRGRGYTF. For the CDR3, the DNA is TGTGCCAGTAGTAGCCGGGACAGGGGGCGCGGCTACACCTTC.

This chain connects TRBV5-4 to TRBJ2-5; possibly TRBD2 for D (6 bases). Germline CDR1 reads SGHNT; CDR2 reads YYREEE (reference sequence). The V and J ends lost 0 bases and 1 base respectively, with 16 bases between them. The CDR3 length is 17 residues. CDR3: CASSLVGGIQFQETQYF. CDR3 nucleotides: TGTGCCAGCAGCTTGGTGGGCGGGATACAGTTCCAAGAGACCCAGTACTTC.

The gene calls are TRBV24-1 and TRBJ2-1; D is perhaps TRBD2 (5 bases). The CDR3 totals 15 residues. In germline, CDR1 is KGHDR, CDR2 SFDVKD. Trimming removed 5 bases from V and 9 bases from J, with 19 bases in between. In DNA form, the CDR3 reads TGTGCCACCAGTGTTATTGCGAGGGAGTGGAGTGAGCAGTTCTTC. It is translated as CATSVIAREWSEQFF.

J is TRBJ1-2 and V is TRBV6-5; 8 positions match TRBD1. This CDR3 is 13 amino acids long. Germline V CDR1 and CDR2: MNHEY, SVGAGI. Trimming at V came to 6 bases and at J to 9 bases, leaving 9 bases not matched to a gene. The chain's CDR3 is CASSLRTGHSYTF. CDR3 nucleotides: TGTGCCAGCAGCCTCCGGACAGGGCATAGCTACACCTTC.

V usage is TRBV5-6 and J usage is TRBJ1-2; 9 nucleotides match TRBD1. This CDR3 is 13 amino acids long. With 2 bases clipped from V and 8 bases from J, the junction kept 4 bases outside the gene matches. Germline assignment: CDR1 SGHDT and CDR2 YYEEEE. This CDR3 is CASSFDRGSGYTF. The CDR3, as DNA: TGTGCCAGCAGCTTTGACAGGGGGAGCGGCTACACCTTC.

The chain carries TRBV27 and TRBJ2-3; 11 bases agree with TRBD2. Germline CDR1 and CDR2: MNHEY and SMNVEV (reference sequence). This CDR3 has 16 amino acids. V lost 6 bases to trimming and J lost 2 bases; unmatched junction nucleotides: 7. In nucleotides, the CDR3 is TGTGCCAGCAGGGCCCTAGCGGGAGGCCCCACAGATACGCAGTATTTT. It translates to CASRALAGGPTDTQYF.

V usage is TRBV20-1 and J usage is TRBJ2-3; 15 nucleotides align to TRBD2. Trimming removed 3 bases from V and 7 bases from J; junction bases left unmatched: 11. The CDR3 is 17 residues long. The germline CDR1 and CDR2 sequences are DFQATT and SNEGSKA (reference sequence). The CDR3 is CSASRSIGTSGRNTQYF. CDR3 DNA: TGCAGTGCTAGTCGGTCCATCGGGACTAGCGGGAGGAATACGCAGTATTTT.

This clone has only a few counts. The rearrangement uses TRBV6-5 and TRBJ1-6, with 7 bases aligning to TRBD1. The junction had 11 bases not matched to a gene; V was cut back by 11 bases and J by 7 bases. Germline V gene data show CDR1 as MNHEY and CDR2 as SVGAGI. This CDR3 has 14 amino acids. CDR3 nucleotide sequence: TGTGCCTCCTTGACCGGGACAGTCAATTCACCCCTCCACTTT. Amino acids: CASLTGTVNSPLHF.

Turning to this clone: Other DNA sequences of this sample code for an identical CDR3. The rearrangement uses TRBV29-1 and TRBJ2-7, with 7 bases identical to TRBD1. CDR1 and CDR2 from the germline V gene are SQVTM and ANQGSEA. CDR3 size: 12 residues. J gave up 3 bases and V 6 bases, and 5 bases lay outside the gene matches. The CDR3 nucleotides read TGCAGCGTCGCCCGGGACAGCTACGAGCAGTACTTC. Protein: CSVARDSYEQYF.

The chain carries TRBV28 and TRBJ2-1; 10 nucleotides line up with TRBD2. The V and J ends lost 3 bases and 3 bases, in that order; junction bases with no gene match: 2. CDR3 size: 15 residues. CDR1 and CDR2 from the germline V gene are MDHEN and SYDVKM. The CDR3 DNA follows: TGTGCCAGCAGTTTTGGACTAGCGGACTACAATGAGCAGTTCTTC. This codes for CASSFGLADYNEQFF.

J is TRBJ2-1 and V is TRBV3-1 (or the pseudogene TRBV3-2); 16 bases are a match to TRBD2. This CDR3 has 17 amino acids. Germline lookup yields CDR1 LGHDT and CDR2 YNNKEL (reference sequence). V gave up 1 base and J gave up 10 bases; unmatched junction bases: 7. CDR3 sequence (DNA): TGTGCCAGCAGCCAAGCGTCGGGACTAGCGGGAGGGAGAGAGCAGTTCTTC. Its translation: CASSQASGLAGGREQFF.

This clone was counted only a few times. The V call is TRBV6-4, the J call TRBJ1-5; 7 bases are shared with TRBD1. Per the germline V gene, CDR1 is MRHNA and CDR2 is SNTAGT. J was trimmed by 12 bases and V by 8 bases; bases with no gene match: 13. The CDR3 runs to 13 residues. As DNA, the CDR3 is TGTGCCAGCGCACCTTCTTCAGGGGGATACCAGCATTTT. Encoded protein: CASAPSSGGYQHF.

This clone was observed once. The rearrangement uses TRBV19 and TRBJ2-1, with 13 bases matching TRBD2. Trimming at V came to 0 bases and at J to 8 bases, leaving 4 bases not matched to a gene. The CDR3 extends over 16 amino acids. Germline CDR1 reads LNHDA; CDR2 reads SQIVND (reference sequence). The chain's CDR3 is CASSIETSGGVHEQFF. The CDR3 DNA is TGTGCCAGTAGTATAGAAACTAGCGGGGGGGTCCATGAGCAGTTCTTC.

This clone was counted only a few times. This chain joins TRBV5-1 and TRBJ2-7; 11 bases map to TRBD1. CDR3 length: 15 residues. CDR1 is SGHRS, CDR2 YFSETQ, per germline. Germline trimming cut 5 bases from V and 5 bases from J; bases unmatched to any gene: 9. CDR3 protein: CASSYGDRGYDEQYF. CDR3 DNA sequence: TGCGCCAGCAGTTATGGGGACAGGGGGTACGACGAGCAGTACTTC.

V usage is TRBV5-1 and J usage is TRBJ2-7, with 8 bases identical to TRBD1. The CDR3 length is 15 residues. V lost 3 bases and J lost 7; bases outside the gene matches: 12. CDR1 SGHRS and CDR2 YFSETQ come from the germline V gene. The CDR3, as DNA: TGCGCCAGCAGCTGGCCGGGACAGGTTTCGGGGGAGCAGTACTTC. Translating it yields CASSWPGQVSGEQYF.

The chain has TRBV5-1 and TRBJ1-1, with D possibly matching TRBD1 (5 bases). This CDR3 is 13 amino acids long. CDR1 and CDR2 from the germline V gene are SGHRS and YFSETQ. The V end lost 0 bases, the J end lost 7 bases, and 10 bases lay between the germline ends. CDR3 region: CASSLVGAREAFF. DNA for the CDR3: TGCGCCAGCAGCTTGGTAGGGGCACGTGAAGCTTTCTTT. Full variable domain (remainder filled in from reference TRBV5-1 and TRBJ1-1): KAGVTQTPRYLIKTRGQQVTLSCSPISGHRSVSWYQQTPGQGLQFLFEYFSETQRNKGNFPGRFSGRQFSNSRSEMNVSTLELGDSALYLCASSLVGAREAFFGQGTRLTVV.

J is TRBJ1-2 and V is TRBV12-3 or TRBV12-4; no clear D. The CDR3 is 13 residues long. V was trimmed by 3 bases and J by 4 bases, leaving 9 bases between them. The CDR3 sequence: CASSFTVSYGYTF. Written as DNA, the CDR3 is TGTGCCAGCAGTTTCACGGTATCCTATGGCTACACCTTC.

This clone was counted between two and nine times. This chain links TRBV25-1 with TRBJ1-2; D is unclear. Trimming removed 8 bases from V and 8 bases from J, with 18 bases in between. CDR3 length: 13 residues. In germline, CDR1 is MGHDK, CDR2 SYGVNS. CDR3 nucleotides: TGTGCCAGCTCCTTGAATGGGCCGACGGGCTACACCTTC. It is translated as CASSLNGPTGYTF.

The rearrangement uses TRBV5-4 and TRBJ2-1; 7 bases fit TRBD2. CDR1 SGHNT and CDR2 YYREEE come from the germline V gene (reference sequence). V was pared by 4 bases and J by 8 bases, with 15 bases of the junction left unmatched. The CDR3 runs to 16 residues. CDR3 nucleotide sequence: TGTGCCAGCAGCCCCCCCGGCGGCAGGGAGGGCGATGAGCAGTTCTTC. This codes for CASSPPGGREGDEQFF.

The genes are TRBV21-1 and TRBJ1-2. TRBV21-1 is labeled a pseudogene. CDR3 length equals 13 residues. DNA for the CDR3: TGTGCCAGCAGCAGGGGGAGGGATGATGGCTACACCTTC. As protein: CASSRGRDDGYTF.

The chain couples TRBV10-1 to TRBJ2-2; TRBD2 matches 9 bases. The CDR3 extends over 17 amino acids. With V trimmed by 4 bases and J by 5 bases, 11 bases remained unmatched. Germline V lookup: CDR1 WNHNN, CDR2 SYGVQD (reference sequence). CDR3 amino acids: CASSAGGSGSGTGELFF. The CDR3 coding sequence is TGCGCCAGCAGTGCCGGAGGTAGCGGGAGTGGGACCGGGGAGCTGTTTTTT.

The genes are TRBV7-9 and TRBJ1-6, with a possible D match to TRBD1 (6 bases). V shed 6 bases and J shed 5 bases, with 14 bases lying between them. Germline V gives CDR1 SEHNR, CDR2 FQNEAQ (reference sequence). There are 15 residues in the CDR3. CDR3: CASRPDRLDNSPLHF. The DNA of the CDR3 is TGTGCCAGCAGACCAGACAGGCTAGATAATTCACCCCTCCACTTT.